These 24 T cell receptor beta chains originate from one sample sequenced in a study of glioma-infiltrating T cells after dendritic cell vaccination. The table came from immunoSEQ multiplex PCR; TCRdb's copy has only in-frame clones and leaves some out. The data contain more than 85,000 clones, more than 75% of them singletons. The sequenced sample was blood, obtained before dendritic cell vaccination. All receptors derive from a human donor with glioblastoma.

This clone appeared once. This chain's CDR3 is CASSGTGTSGTLYNEQFF. In DNA form, the CDR3 reads TGTGCCAGCAGTGGGACCGGGACTAGCGGGACTCTATACAATGAGCAGTTCTTC. V is TRBV6-1 and J is TRBJ2-1, with 13 bases aligning to TRBD2. Germline V lookup: CDR1 MNHNS, CDR2 SASEGT. The ends lost 4 bases at V and 4 bases at J; junction bases unmatched: 10. The CDR3 runs to 18 residues.

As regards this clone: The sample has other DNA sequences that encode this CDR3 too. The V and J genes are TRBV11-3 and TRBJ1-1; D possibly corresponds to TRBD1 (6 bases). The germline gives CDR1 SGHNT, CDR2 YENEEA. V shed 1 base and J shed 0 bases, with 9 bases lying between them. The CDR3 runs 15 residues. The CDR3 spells CASSLGTAMNTEAFF. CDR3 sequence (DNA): TGTGCCAGCAGCTTAGGGACAGCCATGAACACTGAAGCTTTCTTT.

The CDR3 DNA reads as TGTGCCTGGAGTCTCCGGCCCAGCAGGGATCAGCCCCAGCATTTT. Amino acids: CAWSLRPSRDQPQHF. This sequence joins TRBV30 and TRBJ1-5; D might be TRBD1 (5 bases). V dropped 2 bases and J dropped 5 bases, with 16 bases sitting between them. CDR1 is GTSNPN, CDR2 SVGIG, per germline (reference sequence). CDR3 length: 15 amino acids.

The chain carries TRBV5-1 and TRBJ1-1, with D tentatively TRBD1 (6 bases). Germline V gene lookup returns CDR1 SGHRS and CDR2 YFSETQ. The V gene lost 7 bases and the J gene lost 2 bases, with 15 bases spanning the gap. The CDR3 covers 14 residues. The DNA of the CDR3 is TGCGCCAGCGCCGCAGGGGACCACAACACTGAAGCTTTCTTT. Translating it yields CASAAGDHNTEAFF.

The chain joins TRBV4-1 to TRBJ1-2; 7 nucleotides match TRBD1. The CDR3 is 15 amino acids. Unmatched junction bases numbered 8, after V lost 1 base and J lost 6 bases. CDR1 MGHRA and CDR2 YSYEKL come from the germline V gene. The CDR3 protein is CASSQVAGQTDGYTF. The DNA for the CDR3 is TGCGCCAGCAGCCAAGTCGCGGGACAGACAGATGGCTACACCTTC.

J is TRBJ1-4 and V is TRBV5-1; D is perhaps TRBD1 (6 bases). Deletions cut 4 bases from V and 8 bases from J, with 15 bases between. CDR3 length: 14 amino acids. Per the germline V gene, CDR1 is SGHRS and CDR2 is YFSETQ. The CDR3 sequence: CASSIGGLGEKLFF. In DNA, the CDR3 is TGCGCCAGCAGCATAGGGGGTTTAGGCGAAAAACTGTTTTTT. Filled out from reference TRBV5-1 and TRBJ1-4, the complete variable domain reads KAGVTQTPRYLIKTRGQQVTLSCSPISGHRSVSWYQQTPGQGLQFLFEYFSETQRNKGNFPGRFSGRQFSNSRSEMNVSTLELGDSALYLCASSIGGLGEKLFFGSGTQLSVL.

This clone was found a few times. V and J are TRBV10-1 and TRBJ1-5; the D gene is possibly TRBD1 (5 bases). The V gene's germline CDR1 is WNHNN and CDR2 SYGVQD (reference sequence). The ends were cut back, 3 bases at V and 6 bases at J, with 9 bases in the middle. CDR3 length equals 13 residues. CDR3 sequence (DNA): TGCGCCAGCAGTGAAAGCGGGGGTCAGCCCCAGCATTTT. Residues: CASSESGGQPQHF.

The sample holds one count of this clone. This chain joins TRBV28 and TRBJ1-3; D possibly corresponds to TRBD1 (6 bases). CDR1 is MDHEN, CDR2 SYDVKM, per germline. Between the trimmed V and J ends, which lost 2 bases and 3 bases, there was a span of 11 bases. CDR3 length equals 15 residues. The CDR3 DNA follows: TGTGCCAGCAGTTTAGGGGGGGCCGGTGGAAACACCATATATTTT. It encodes CASSLGGAGGNTIYF.

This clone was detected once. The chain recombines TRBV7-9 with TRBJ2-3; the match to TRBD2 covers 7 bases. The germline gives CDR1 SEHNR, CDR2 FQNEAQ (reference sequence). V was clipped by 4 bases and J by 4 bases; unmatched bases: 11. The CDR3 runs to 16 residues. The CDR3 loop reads CASSSAAPRGADTQYF. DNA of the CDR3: TGTGCCAGCAGCTCCGCCGCGCCTCGGGGGGCAGATACGCAGTATTTT.

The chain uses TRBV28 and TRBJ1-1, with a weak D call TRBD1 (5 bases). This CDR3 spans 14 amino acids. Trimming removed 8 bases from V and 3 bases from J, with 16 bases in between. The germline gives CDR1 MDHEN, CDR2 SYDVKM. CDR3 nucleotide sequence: TGTGCCAGCTACTACCACGGGGGGGACACTGAAGCTTTCTTT. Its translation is CASYYHGGDTEAFF.

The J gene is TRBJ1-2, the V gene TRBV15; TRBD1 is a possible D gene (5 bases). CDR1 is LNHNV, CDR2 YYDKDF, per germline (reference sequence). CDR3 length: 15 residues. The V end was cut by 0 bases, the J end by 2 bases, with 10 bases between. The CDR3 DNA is TGTGCCACCAGCAGAGATCAAACAGGAAACTATGGCTACACCTTC. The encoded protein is CATSRDQTGNYGYTF.

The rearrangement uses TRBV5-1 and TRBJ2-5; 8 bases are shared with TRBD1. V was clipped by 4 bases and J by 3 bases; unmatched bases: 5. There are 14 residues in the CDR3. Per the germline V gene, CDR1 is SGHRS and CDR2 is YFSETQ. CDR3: CASSIQTGEETQYF. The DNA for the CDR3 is TGCGCCAGCAGCATTCAGACAGGGGAAGAGACCCAGTACTTC. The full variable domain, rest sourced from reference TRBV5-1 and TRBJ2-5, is KAGVTQTPRYLIKTRGQQVTLSCSPISGHRSVSWYQQTPGQGLQFLFEYFSETQRNKGNFPGRFSGRQFSNSRSEMNVSTLELGDSALYLCASSIQTGEETQYFGPGTRLLVL.

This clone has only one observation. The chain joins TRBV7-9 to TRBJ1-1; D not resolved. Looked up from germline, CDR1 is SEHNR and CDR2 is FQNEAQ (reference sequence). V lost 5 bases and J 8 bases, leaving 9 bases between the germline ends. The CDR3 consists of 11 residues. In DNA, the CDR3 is TGTGCCAGCAGCAGGTACAGAGAAGCTTTCTTT. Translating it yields CASSRYREAFF.

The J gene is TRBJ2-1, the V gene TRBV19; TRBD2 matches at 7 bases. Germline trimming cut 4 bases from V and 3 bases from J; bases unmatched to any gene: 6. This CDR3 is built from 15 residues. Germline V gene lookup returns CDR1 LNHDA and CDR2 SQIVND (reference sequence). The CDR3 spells CASSKSGGFYNEQFF. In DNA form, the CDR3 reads TGTGCCAGTAGTAAGTCGGGAGGTTTCTACAATGAGCAGTTCTTC.

The CDR3 bases are TGTGCCAGCAACCCGGACAGGGTTCACGGTCAGCCCCAGCATTTT. The encoded protein is CASNPDRVHGQPQHF. The chain recombines TRBV2 with TRBJ1-5, with 8 nucleotides matching TRBD1. V lost 7 bases to trimming and J lost 6 bases; unmatched junction nucleotides: 11. The CDR3 has 15 residues. Germline CDR1 reads SNHLY; CDR2 reads FYNNEI.

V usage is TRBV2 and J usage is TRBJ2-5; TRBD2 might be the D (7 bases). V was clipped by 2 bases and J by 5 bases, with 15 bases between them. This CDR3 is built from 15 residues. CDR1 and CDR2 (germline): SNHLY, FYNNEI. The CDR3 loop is CASSESRGQTETQYF. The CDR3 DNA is TGTGCCAGCAGTGAATCGCGGGGGCAGACGGAGACCCAGTACTTC.

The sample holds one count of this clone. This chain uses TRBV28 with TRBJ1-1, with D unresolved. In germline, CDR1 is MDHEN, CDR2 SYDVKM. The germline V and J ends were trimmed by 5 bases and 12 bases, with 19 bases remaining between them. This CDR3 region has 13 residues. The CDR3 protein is CASSTRGWRESFF. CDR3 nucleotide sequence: TGTGCCAGCAGTACCCGGGGATGGAGGGAATCTTTCTTT.

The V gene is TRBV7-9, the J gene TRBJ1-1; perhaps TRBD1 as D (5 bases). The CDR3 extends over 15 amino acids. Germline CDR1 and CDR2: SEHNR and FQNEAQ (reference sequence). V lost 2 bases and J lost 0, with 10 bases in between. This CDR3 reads CASSLWNRLNTEAFF. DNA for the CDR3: TGTGCCAGCAGCTTATGGAACAGGTTGAACACTGAAGCTTTCTTT.

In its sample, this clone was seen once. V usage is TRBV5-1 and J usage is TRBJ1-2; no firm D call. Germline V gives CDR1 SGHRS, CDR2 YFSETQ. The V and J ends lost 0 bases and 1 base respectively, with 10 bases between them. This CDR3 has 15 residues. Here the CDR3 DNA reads TGCGCCAGCAGCTTGGAAGGAGCGCTTAACTATGGCTACACCTTC. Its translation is CASSLEGALNYGYTF.

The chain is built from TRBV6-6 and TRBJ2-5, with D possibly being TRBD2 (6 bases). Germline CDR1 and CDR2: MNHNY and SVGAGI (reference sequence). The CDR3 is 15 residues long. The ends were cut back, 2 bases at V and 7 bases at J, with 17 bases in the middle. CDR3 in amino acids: CASSYPGLLLGTQYF. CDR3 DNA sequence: TGTGCCAGCAGTTACCCGGGACTGCTTTTAGGGACCCAGTACTTC.

CDR3 sequence reads: CASSLLGGSNQPQHF. The CDR3 coding sequence is TGCGCCAGCAGCCTCCTCGGGGGTAGCAATCAGCCCCAGCATTTT. The V and J genes are TRBV5-1 and TRBJ1-5; the D gene is possibly TRBD1 (5 bases). The CDR3 extends over 15 amino acids. The germline CDR1 and CDR2 sequences are SGHRS and YFSETQ. V lost 4 bases and J 0 bases, leaving 11 bases between the germline ends.

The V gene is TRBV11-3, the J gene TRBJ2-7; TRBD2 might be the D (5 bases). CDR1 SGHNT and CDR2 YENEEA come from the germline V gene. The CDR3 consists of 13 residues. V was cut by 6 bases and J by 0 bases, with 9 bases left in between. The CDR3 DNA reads TGTGCCAGCAGGGAGCGGATCTCCTACGAGCAGTACTTC. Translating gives CASRERISYEQYF. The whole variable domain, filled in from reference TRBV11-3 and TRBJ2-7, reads EAGVVQSPRYKIIEKKQPVAFWCNPISGHNTLYWYLQNLGQGPELLIRYENEEAVDDSQLPKDRFSAERLKGVDSTLKIQPAELGDSAVYLCASRERISYEQYFGPGTRLTVT.

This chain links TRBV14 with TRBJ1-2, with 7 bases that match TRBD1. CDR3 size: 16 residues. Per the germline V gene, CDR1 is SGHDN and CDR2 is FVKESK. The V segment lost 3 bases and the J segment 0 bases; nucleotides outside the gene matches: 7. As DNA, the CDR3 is TGTGCCAGCAGCCACCCCGACAGGGTGGCTAACTATGGCTACACCTTC. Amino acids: CASSHPDRVANYGYTF.

In DNA form, the CDR3 reads TGTGCCAGCAGCCTGGGCAGGGGGCGCCGGGAAACCTTCACAGATACGCAGTATTTT. Translating it yields CASSLGRGRRETFTDTQYF. The genes are TRBV5-6 and TRBJ2-3; 8 bases agree with TRBD1. V trimming: 4 bases; J trimming: 2 bases; junction bases outside the gene matches: 18. The CDR3 length is 19 residues. The germline gives CDR1 SGHDT, CDR2 YYEEEE.